This TCR beta chain was documented in a study of shared clonotypes between healthy human individuals. The CDR3 runs to 15 residues. CDR1 is SGHRS and CDR2 is YFSETQ in the germline V gene. V was cut by 4 bases and J by 5 bases, with 19 bases left in between. A word on this clone: No antigen is known for it.

Overall study findings and caveats: Deeper or shallower sequencing was expected to change how clonotypes are shared among donors.

Genomic DNA (from each subset) was split evenly across several immunoSEQ plates. Clones were sequenced by immunoSEQ multiplex PCR, and TCRdb holds only the in-frame ones, with some missing. Among approximately 1,500,000 clones listed, 95% to 99% were seen once. Sequenced sample: naive CD4+ T cells sorted from blood. The sample's subset: CD45RA+ positively selected. V and J are TRBV5-1 and TRBJ2-7, with D possibly being TRBD2 (6 bases). This sequence originates from a man aged 25-40 years in good health. In DNA form, the CDR3 reads TGCGCCAGCAGCCCGGGGTCAGCCCCGGGGGACGAGCAGTACTTC. It specifies CASSPGSAPGDEQYF.